These T cell receptor beta chains were read from a single sample in a study of control samples from healthy donors and cancer patients. The assay was immunoSEQ multiplex PCR, and TCRdb's table has in-frame clones only and misses some. The data contain about 92,000 clones, around 80% of them seen just once; the ten biggest clones take up approximately 9.8%. The sample taken for sequencing was blood. These TCRs come from a woman aged 55-70 years in good health. Each CDR3 is given with its conserved first and last residue. A D gene is named only where the DNA matches it firmly. Some rows mark clone size as missing; the rest say once, few, many or name a class of expanded clone.

few	TRBJ2-4	-	TRBV3-1/TRBV3-2	TGTGCCAGCAGCCAGGGCAGACAGGTAGCCAAAAACATTCAGTACTTC	CASSQGRQVAKNIQYF
few	TRBJ2-4	-	TRBV6-1	TGTGCCAGCAGTGAAAGCGGAACAGAAAGGAACATTCAGTACTTC	CASSESGTERNIQYF
-	TRBJ2-1	-	TRBV6-5	TGTGCCAGCACTCAGGGGACCTCCTACAATGAGCAGTTCTTC	CASTQGTSYNEQFF
-	TRBJ2-7	-	TRBV19	TGTGCCAGTAGTATACGGTCAGCGGAGGAGCAGTACTTC	CASSIRSAEEQYF
-	TRBJ1-5	TRBD1	TRBV24-1	TGTGCCACCAGTGACGGAGGACAGGGGGATCAGCCCCAGCATTTT	CATSDGGQGDQPQHF
-	TRBJ1-1	-	TRBV7-9	TGTGCCAGCAGCTTTGGGGAAAACACTGAAGCTTTCTTT	CASSFGENTEAFF
-	TRBJ2-2	-	TRBV4-3	TGCGCCAGCAGCCGCCAAACCGCCGGGGGCCTCACCGGGGAGCTGTTTTTT	CASSRQTAGGLTGELFF
-	TRBJ2-3	-	TRBV28	TGTGCCAGCGTTCGGGGGAATACGCAGTATTTT	CASVRGNTQYF
few	TRBJ2-7	-	TRBV6-5	TGTGCCAGCAGTTCGACATTCGACAGGTCCGTCCACGAGCAGTACTTC	CASSSTFDRSVHEQYF
-	TRBJ1-2	-	TRBV27	TGTGCCAGCACCTCCGGATGGGGGAGCTATGGCTACACCTTC	CASTSGWGSYGYTF
-	TRBJ1-3	TRBD1	TRBV10-3	TGTGCCATCAGTTCAGGGGGAGACTCTGGAAACACCATATATTTT	CAISSGGDSGNTIYF
-	TRBJ1-4	TRBD1	TRBV6-5	TGTGCCAGCAGTAAGGACAGGGCGCGGAATGAAAAACTGTTTTTT	CASSKDRARNEKLFF
-	TRBJ2-7	-	TRBV7-2	TGTGCCAGCAGCTCCGTTGGGGGCTTCTCCTACGAGCAGTACTTC	CASSSVGGFSYEQYF
-	TRBJ2-5	-	TRBV7-2	TGTGCCAGCAGCCAGCCCCAGGGGACCCAGTACTTC	CASSQPQGTQYF
-	TRBJ1-4	-	TRBV4-1	TGCGCCAGCAGCCTTCAGTACAATGAAAAACTGTTTTTT	CASSLQYNEKLFF
once	TRBJ2-5	TRBD2	TRBV10-3	TGTGCCATCAGCGCGGGTGGGACTAGCGGACAAGAGACCCAGTACTTC	CAISAGGTSGQETQYF
-	TRBJ1-2	-	TRBV7-8	TGTGCCAGCAGCTTAGAGGGCTATCTAGCTAACTATGGCTACACCTTC	CASSLEGYLANYGYTF
-	TRBJ2-2	-	TRBV28	TGTGCCAGCAGTTTGGTCCGCGTCACCGGGGAGCTGTTTTTT	CASSLVRVTGELFF
-	TRBJ2-7	TRBD2	TRBV6-5	TGTGCCAGCAGTTACCGACTAGCGCCGAACTACGAGCAGTACTTC	CASSYRLAPNYEQYF
few	TRBJ1-5	-	TRBV7-9	TGTGCCAGCAGCTTATATGGGGACAATCAGCCCCAGCATTTT	CASSLYGDNQPQHF
-	TRBJ2-1	-	TRBV7-7	TGTGCCAGCAGCTTAGGCCTAGTTTTCTACAATGAGCAGTTCTTC	CASSLGLVFYNEQFF
-	TRBJ2-2	TRBD2	TRBV19	TGTGCCAGTGGAAGCGGGGGACACACCGGGGAGCTGTTTTTT	CASGSGGHTGELFF
-	TRBJ2-3	-	TRBV7-9	TGTGCCAGCAGCTGGACGGGGGAGGATACGCAGTATTTT	CASSWTGEDTQYF
many	TRBJ2-7	-	TRBV7-2	TGTGCCAGCAGCTCCGGGACTCAAACCTACGAGCAGTACTTC	CASSSGTQTYEQYF
-	TRBJ1-2	-	TRBV6-2/TRBV6-3	TGTGCCAGCAGTTACATTAACTATGGCTACACCTTC	CASSYINYGYTF
-	TRBJ1-3	TRBD1	TRBV9	TGTGCCAGCAGCAAGGGACAGGGGGTTAGAAACACCATATATTTT	CASSKGQGVRNTIYF
-	TRBJ2-2	TRBD2	TRBV7-2	TGTGCCAGCAGCTTTGTTAGCGGGTATAACACCGGGGAGCTGTTTTTT	CASSFVSGYNTGELFF
-	TRBJ1-1	TRBD1	TRBV7-2	TGTGCCAGCAGCCGGGACAGGGGCACTGAAGCTTTCTTT	CASSRDRGTEAFF
-	TRBJ1-5	-	TRBV6-2/TRBV6-3	TGTGCCAGCAGTTACTCAGGCAGAGTCAATCAGCCCCAGCATTTT	CASSYSGRVNQPQHF
-	TRBJ2-1	-	TRBV5-1	TGCGCCAGCAGCGCGGAGATAGTCTACAATGAGCAGTTCTTC	CASSAEIVYNEQFF
-	TRBJ2-3	-	TRBV20-1	TGCAGTGCCAGTGGAGCCCCTGGGGGGTATTTT	CSASGAPGGYF
-	TRBJ1-2	-	TRBV2	TGTGCCAGCATCCACAGGGATCCGGTTAACTATGGCTACACCTTC	CASIHRDPVNYGYTF
-	TRBJ2-5	TRBD1	TRBV16	TGTGCCAGCAGCCAACCGGGACAGGGGTTGGGAGAGACCCAGTACTTC	CASSQPGQGLGETQYF
-	TRBJ2-5	-	TRBV5-4	TGTGCCAGCAGTTCGCTCCTGACAGGCGGGGAGACCCAGTACTTC	CASSSLLTGGETQYF
-	TRBJ2-5	TRBD2	TRBV3-1/TRBV3-2	TGTGCCAGCAGCCACCGTCTAGCGGGAGTTACCCCAATGACCCAGTACTTC	CASSHRLAGVTPMTQYF
-	TRBJ2-3	TRBD2	TRBV3-1/TRBV3-2	TGTGCCAGCAGCCAATCCCCCACTAGCGGGAGATCAGATACGCAGTATTTT	CASSQSPTSGRSDTQYF
once	TRBJ2-5	TRBD2	TRBV4-1	TGCGCCAGCAGCCAAGATTGGGGACTAGCGGGCCAAGAGACCCAGTACTTC	CASSQDWGLAGQETQYF
-	TRBJ2-4	-	TRBV10-3	TGTGCCATCAGTGCCGGACTGGACAACATTCAGTACTTC	CAISAGLDNIQYF
-	TRBJ1-1	-	TRBV18	TGTGCCAGCTCACCACCCAGGAACACTGAAGCTTTCTTT	CASSPPRNTEAFF
-	TRBJ1-1	-	TRBV29-1	TGCAGCGTTGATCAGGGGAACACTGAAGCTTTCTTT	CSVDQGNTEAFF
-	TRBJ2-3	-	TRBV11-2	TGTGCCAGCAGCTTAGAGAGCACTGTCACAGATACGCAGTATTTT	CASSLESTVTDTQYF
-	TRBJ2-2	-	TRBV6-5	TGTGCCAGCACCAAGGGGGGATCGAACACCGGGGAGCTGTTTTTT	CASTKGGSNTGELFF
-	TRBJ1-1	-	TRBV4-1	TGCGCCAGCAGCCAAGTCGGAAGGGGGAACACTGAAGCTTTCTTT	CASSQVGRGNTEAFF
-	TRBJ1-3	-	TRBV5-1	TGCGCCAGCAGCGGCGGGACATCCAGCTCTGGAAACACCATATATTTT	CASSGGTSSSGNTIYF
-	TRBJ1-4	TRBD1	TRBV6-5	TGTGCCAGCAGTTACGGGGGGACAGGCAATGAAAAACTGTTTTTT	CASSYGGTGNEKLFF
-	TRBJ2-3	-	TRBV18	TGTGCCAGCTCACCCCCTAACAGGGTGGCAGATACGCAGTATTTT	CASSPPNRVADTQYF
once	TRBJ1-1	-	TRBV6-6	TGTGCCAGCAGTTACTCAGCCGGGGGGACTGAAGCTTTCTTT	CASSYSAGGTEAFF
-	TRBJ2-5	-	TRBV20-1	TGCAGTGCTACCCGAGAGACCCAGTACTTC	CSATRETQYF
-	TRBJ1-3	-	TRBV2	TGTGCCGGTTCCCGATCTGGAAACACCATATATTTT	CAGSRSGNTIYF
-	TRBJ2-1	-	TRBV4-3	TGCGCCAGCAGCCTGTCAGAGTTGGACGGCGATGAGCAGTTCTTC	CASSLSELDGDEQFF
-	TRBJ1-5	-	TRBV7-2	TGTGCCAGCACGACCCGGGTGAATCAGCCCCAGCATTTT	CASTTRVNQPQHF
-	TRBJ1-1	-	TRBV7-9	TGTGCCAGCAGCCCCCTCTCTGGGACGGCTTTCTTT	CASSPLSGTAFF
-	TRBJ2-7	-	TRBV5-4	TGTGCCAGCAGCTTGCCGGGCGGCCCATCCGTCGAGCAGTACTTC	CASSLPGGPSVEQYF
-	TRBJ1-2	-	TRBV12-3/TRBV12-4	TGTGCCAGCAGCTCCGGAGAGGGAGGCTACACCTTC	CASSSGEGGYTF
-	TRBJ2-3	TRBD2	TRBV5-6	TGTGCCAGCAGCTTTGGGAAGGGACTAGCGGGGGGCACAGATACGCAGTATTTT	CASSFGKGLAGGTDTQYF
once	TRBJ1-2	TRBD1	TRBV19	TGTGCCAGTAGTCCAACCGGGACAGGCAAACCCACCTTC	CASSPTGTGKPTF
-	TRBJ1-1	-	TRBV4-3	TGCGCCAGCAGCCAAGGGCCCCGGGACACTGAAGCTTTCTTT	CASSQGPRDTEAFF
-	TRBJ2-7	-	TRBV11-2	TGTGCCAGCAGTCCCATTGCGGGGCAAAACTACGAGCAGTACTTC	CASSPIAGQNYEQYF
-	TRBJ1-5	-	TRBV6-2/TRBV6-3	TGTGCCAGCAGTTTAATCCTTTTTAGCAATCAGCCCCAGCATTTT	CASSLILFSNQPQHF